The clone carrying this T cell receptor beta chain turned up a few times. The definition of stable Graves' hyperthyroidism was no ophthalmopathy progression within 18 months. Exclusions: uncontrolled infection, other autoimmune disease, pregnancy, lactation. This sample was taken from a study of T cells in Graves' hyperthyroidism and ophthalmopathy. On the study more broadly: Peripheral blood was collected at initial diagnosis, before any treatment.

The J segment lost 2 bases and the V segment lost 5 bases, leaving 8 bases of the junction unmatched. The CDR3 contains 16 residues. CDR1 and CDR2 from the germline V gene are KGHDR and SFDVKD. Template material for amplifying TCR beta CDR3 regions consisted of RNA transcripts. Initially, a first-round RT-PCR of the TCR CDR3 employed the HTBI primer set. TCRdb re-called the multiplex PCR reads through MiXCR, storing one row per CDR3 protein. The sample lists fewer than 350,000 distinct CDR3 sequences, around 15% occurring once. The source of this sequence is a woman in her thirties or forties with Graves' hyperthyroidism. Sequencing was done on a sample of blood. V and J are TRBV24-1 and TRBJ2-3; the match to TRBD1 covers 8 bases. The CDR3 sequence is CATSAGGQANTDTQYF. DNA for the CDR3: TGTGCCACCAGTGCAGGGGGACAGGCGAACACAGATACGCAGTATTTT.